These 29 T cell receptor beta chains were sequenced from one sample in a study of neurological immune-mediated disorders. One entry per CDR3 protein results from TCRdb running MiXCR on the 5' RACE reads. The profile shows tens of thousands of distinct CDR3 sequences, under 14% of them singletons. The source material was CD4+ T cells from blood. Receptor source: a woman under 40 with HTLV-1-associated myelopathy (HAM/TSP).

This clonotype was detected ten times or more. In DNA form, the CDR3 reads TGTGCCAGCAGTTTGCGGAACACCGGGGAGCTGTTTTTT. Its translation is CASSLRNTGELFF. The chain joins TRBV6-5 to TRBJ2-2; D is undetermined. V was clipped by 4 bases and J by 1 base, with 4 bases between them. The CDR3 totals 13 residues. Germline assignment: CDR1 MNHEY and CDR2 SVGAGI.

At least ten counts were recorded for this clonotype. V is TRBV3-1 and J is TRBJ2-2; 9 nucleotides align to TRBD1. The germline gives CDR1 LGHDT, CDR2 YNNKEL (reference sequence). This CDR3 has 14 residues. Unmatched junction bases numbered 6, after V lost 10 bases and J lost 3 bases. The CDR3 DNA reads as TGTGCCACGGGACAGGGAATTGACACCGGGGAGCTGTTTTTT. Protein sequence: CATGQGIDTGELFF. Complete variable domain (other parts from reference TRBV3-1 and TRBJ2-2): DTAVSQTPKYLVTQMGNDKSIKCEQNLGHDTMYWYKQDSKKFLKIMFSYNNKELIINETVPNRFSPKSPDKAHLNLHINSLELGDSAVYFCATGQGIDTGELFFGEGSRLTVL.

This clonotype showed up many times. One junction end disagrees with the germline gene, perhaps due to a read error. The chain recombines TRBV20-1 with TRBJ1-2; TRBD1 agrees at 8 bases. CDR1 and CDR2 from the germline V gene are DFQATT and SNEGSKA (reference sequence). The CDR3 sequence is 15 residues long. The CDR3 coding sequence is TGCAGTGCTACACGGGACAGGTTAAAAGTCTATCGCTACACCTTC. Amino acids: CSATRDRLKVYRYTF.

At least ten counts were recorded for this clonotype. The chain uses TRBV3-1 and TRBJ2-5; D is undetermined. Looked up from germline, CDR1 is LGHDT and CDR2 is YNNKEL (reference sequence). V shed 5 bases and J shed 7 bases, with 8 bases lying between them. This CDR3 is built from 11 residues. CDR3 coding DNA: TGTGCCAGCAGCTTCGAAGGGACCCAGTACTTC. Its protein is CASSFEGTQYF.

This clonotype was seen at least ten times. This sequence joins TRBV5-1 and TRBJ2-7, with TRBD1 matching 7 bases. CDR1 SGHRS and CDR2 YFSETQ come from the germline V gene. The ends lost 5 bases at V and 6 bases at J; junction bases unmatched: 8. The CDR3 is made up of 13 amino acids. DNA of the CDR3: TGCGCCAGCAGAAACGGGACAGCCTTCGAGCAGTACTTC. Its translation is CASRNGTAFEQYF. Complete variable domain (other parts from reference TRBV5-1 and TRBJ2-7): KAGVTQTPRYLIKTRGQQVTLSCSPISGHRSVSWYQQTPGQGLQFLFEYFSETQRNKGNFPGRFSGRQFSNSRSEMNVSTLELGDSALYLCASRNGTAFEQYFGPGTRLTVT.

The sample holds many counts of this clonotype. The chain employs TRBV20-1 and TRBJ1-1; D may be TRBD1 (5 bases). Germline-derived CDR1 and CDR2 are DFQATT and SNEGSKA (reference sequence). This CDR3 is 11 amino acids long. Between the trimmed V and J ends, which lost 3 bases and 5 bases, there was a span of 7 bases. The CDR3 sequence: CSASKGTEAFF. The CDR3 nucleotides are TGCAGTGCTAGTAAGGGGACTGAAGCTTTCTTT.

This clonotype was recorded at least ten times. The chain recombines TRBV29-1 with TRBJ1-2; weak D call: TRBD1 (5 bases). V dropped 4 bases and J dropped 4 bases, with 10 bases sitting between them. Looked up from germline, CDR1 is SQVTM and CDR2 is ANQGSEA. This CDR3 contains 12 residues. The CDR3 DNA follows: TGCAGCGTTGCGGAGGGGAGCTATGGCTACACCTTC. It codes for CSVAEGSYGYTF.

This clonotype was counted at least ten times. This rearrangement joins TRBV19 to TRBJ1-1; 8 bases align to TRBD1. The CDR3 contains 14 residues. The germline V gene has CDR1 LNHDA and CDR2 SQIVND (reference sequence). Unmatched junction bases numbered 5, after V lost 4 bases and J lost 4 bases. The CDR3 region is CASSTTTGVTEAFF. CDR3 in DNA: TGTGCCAGTAGTACCACGACAGGGGTCACTGAAGCTTTCTTT.

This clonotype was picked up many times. The CDR3: CSAGGQTNYGYTF. The CDR3 coding sequence is TGCAGTGCTGGGGGACAGACTAACTATGGCTACACCTTC. The gene calls are TRBV20-1 and TRBJ1-2; TRBD1 aligns across 7 bases. CDR3 length equals 13 residues. CDR1 and CDR2 from the germline V gene are DFQATT and SNEGSKA (reference sequence). The ends lost 5 bases at V and 0 bases at J; junction bases unmatched: 3.

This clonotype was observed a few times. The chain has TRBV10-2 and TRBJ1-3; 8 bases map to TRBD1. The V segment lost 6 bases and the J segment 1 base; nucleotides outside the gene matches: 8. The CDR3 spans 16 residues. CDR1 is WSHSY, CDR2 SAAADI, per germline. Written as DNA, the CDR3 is TGCGCCAGCAGACCAGGACAGGGCCGGTCTGGAAACACCATATATTTT. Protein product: CASRPGQGRSGNTIYF.

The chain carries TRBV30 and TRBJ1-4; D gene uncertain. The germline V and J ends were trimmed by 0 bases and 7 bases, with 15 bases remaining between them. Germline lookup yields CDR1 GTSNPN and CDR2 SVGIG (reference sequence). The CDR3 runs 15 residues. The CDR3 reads CAWSVSRNSAEKLFF. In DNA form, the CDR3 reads TGTGCCTGGAGTGTATCCCGGAACTCGGCTGAAAAACTGTTTTTT. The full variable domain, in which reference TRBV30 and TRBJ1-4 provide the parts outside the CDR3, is SQTIHQWPATLVQPVGSPLSLECTVEGTSNPNLYWYRQAAGRGLQLLFYSVGIGQISSEVPQNLSASRPQDRQFILSSKKLLLSDSGFYLCAWSVSRNSAEKLFFGSGTQLSVL.

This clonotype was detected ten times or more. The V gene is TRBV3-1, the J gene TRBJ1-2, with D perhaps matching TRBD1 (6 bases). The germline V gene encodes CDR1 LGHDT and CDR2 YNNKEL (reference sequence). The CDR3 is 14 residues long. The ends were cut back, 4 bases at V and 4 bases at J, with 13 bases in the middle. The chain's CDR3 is CASSLPGQGYGYTF. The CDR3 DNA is TGTGCCAGCAGCCTCCCGGGACAAGGCTATGGCTACACCTTC.

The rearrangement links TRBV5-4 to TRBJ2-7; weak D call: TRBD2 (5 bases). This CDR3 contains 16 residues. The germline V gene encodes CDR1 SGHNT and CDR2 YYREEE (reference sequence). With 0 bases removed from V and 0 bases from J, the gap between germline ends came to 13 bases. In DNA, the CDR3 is TGTGCCAGCAGCTTGGGTCCGGGGTTTAGCTCCTACGAGCAGTACTTC. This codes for CASSLGPGFSSYEQYF. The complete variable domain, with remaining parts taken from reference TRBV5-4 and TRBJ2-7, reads ETGVTQSPTHLIKTRGQQVTLRCSSQSGHNTVSWYQQALGQGPQFIFQYYREEENGRGNFPPRFSGLQFPNYSSELNVNALELDDSALYLCASSLGPGFSSYEQYFGPGTRLTVT.

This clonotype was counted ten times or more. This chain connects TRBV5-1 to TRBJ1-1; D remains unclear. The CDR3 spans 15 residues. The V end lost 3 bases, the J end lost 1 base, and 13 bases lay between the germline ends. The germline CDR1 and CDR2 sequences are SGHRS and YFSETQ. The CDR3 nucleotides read TGCGCCAGCAGCTCAAGGCGATCAGAGAACACTGAAGCTTTCTTT. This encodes CASSSRRSENTEAFF.

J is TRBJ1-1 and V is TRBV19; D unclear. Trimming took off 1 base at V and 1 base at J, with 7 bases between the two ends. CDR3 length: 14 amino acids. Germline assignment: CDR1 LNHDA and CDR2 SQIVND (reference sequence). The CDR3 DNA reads TGTGCCAGTAGTATAGTTTGGACGAACACTGAAGCTTTCTTT. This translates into CASSIVWTNTEAFF.

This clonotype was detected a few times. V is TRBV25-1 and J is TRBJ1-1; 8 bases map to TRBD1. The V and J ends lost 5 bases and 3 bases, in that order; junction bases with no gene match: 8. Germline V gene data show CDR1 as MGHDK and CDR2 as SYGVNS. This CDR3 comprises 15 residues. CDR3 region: CASSPTSTGDTEAFF. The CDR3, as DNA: TGTGCCAGCAGTCCAACCTCGACAGGGGACACTGAAGCTTTCTTT.

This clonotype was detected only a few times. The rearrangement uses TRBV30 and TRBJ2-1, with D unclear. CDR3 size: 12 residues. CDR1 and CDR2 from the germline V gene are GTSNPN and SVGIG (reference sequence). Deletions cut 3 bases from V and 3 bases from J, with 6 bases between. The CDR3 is CAWRGFYNEQFF. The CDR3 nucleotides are TGTGCCTGGAGGGGGTTCTACAATGAGCAGTTCTTC.

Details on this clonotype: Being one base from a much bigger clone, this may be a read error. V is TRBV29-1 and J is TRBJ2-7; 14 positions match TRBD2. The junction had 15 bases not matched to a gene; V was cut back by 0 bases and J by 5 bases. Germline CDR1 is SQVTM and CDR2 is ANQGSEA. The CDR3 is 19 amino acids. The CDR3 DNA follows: TGCAGCGTTGAAGAGCCCGGGATCCTAGGACTAGCGGGGGGCCACGAGCAGTACTTC. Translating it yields CSVEEPGILGLAGGHEQYF.

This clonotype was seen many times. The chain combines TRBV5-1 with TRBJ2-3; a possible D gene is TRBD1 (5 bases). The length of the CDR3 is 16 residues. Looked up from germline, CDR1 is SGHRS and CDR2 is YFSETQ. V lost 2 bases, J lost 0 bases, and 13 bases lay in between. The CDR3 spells CASSFHDRTSTDTQYF. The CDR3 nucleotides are TGCGCCAGCAGCTTTCATGACAGAACTAGCACAGATACGCAGTATTTT. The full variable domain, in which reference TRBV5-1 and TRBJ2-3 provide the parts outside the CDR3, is KAGVTQTPRYLIKTRGQQVTLSCSPISGHRSVSWYQQTPGQGLQFLFEYFSETQRNKGNFPGRFSGRQFSNSRSEMNVSTLELGDSALYLCASSFHDRTSTDTQYFGPGTRLTVL.

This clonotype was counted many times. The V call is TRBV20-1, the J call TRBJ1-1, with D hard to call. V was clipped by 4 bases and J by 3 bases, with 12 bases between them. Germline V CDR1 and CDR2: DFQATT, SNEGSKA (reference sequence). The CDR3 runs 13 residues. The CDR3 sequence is CSAISWAHTEAFF. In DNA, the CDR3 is TGCAGTGCTATTTCCTGGGCTCACACTGAAGCTTTCTTT.

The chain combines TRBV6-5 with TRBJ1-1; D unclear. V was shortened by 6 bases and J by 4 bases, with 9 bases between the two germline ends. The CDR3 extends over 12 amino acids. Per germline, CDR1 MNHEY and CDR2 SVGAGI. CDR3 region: CASSLSGTEAFF. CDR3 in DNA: TGTGCCAGCAGCTTAAGCGGCACTGAAGCTTTCTTT.

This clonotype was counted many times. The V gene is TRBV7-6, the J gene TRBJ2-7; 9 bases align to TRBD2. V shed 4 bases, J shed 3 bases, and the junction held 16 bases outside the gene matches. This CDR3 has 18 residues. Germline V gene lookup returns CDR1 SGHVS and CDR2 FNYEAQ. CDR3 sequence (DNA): TGTGCCAGCAGCTCGAGAGGGGTAGCGGGGGCCCTTGGCTACGAGCAGTACTTC. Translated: CASSSRGVAGALGYEQYF.

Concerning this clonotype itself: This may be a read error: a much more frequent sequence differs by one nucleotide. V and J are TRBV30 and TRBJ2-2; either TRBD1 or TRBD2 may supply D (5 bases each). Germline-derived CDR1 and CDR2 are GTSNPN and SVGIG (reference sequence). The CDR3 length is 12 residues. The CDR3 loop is CAWNTDTGEPFF. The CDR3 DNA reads TGTGCCTGGAATACGGACACCGGGGAGCCGTTTTTT.

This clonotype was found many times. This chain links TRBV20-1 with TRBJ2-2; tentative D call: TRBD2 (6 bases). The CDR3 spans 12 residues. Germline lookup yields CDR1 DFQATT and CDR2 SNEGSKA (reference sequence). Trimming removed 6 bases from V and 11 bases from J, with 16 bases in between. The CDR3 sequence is CSARGAGSELFF. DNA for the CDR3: TGCAGTGCGCGGGGTGCGGGGTCAGAGCTGTTTTTT.

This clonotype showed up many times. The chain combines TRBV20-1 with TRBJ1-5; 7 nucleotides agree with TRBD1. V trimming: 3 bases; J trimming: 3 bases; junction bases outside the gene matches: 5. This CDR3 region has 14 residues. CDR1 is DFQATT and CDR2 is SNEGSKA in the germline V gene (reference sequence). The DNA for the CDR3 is TGCAGTGCTAGTGAGGACAGGAACAATCAGCCCCAGCATTTT. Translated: CSASEDRNNQPQHF.

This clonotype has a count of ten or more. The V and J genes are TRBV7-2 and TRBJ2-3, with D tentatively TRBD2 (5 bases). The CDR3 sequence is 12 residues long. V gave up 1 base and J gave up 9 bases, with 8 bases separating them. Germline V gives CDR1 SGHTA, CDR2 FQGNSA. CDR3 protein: CASSLGGKTQYF. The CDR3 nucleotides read TGTGCCAGCAGCTTAGGAGGGAAGACGCAGTATTTT. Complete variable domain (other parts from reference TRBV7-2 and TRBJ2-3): GAGVSQSPSNKVTEKGKDVELRCDPISGHTALYWYRQSLGQGLEFLIYFQGNSAPDKSGLPSDRFSAERTGGSVSTLTIQRTQQEDSAVYLCASSLGGKTQYFGPGTRLTVL.

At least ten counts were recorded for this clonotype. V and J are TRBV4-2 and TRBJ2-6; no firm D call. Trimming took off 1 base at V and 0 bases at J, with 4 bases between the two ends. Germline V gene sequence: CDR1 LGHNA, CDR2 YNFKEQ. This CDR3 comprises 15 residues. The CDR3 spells CASSQAHSGANVLTF. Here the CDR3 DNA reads TGTGCCAGCAGCCAAGCTCACTCTGGGGCCAACGTCCTGACTTTC.

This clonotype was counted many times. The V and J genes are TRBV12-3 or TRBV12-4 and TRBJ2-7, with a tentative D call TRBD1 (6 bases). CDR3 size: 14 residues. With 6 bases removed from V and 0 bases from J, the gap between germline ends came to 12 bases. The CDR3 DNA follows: TGTGCCAGCAGCGCCGACAGGAGCTCCTACGAGCAGTACTTC. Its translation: CASSADRSSYEQYF.

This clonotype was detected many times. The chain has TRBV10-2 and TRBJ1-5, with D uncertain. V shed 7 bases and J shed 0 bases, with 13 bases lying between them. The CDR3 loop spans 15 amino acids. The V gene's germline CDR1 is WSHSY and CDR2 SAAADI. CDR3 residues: CASKGGGSSNQPQHF. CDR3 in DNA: TGCGCCAGCAAAGGCGGAGGGTCTAGCAATCAGCCCCAGCATTTT.